The 27 T cell receptor beta chains in this list originate from one sample, sequenced in a study of shared clonotypes between healthy human individuals. Method: immunoSEQ multiplex PCR; TCRdb's copy keeps in-frame clones and lacks some. The table records about 680,000 clones, approximately 90% of them present only once. Naive CD8 cells comprised CD45RO-negative, CCR7-positively selected cells, excluding terminally differentiated effector memory CD45RA+ cells. Specimen: naive CD8+ T cells sorted from blood. These receptor sequences come from a man under 40 in good health.

Comment on this clone: The same CDR3 can be traced to other DNA sequences in this sample. The chain is built from TRBV28 and TRBJ2-7; D not certain. The V gene's germline CDR1 is MDHEN and CDR2 SYDVKM. The CDR3 extends over 12 amino acids. V lost 5 bases and J lost 4, with 9 bases in between. CDR3 sequence (DNA): TGTGCCAGCAGTCCGGGTCCTTACGAGCAGTACTTC. Translating it yields CASSPGPYEQYF.

This sequence joins TRBV7-9 and TRBJ2-3, with D tentatively TRBD1 or TRBD2 (6 bases each). CDR3 size: 13 residues. The germline CDR1 and CDR2 sequences are SEHNR and FQNEAQ (reference sequence). V was trimmed by 7 bases and J by 2 bases, leaving 10 bases between them. In DNA, the CDR3 is TGTGCCAGCACTGGGGGGCTCACAGATACGCAGTATTTT. It is translated as CASTGGLTDTQYF.

V is TRBV7-9 and J is TRBJ2-1; D is unresolved. The ends were cut back, 0 bases at V and 9 bases at J, with 6 bases in the middle. Germline values: CDR1 SEHNR, CDR2 FQNEAQ (reference sequence). This CDR3 is 12 amino acids long. The CDR3 DNA is TGTGCCAGCAGCTTAGCTTCCTCTGAGCAGTTCTTC. It yields the protein CASSLASSEQFF.

On this clone itself: The same CDR3 also results from other DNA sequences found in this sample. J is TRBJ2-5 and V is TRBV27, with 8 bases that match TRBD2. V lost 1 base, J lost 5 bases, and 3 bases stayed unmatched. The CDR3 covers 14 residues. The germline CDR1 and CDR2 sequences are MNHEY and SMNVEV (reference sequence). CDR3 sequence: CASSLLGGGETQYF. The CDR3 DNA reads as TGTGCCAGCAGTTTATTAGGCGGGGGGGAGACCCAGTACTTC.

CDR3: CASSQGIGPGNTIYF. As DNA, the CDR3 is TGTGCCAGCAGCCAAGGGATAGGTCCAGGAAACACCATATATTTT. This chain connects TRBV4-2 to TRBJ1-3; D gene unclear. This CDR3 is 15 amino acids long. Germline lookup yields CDR1 LGHNA and CDR2 YNFKEQ. V shed 1 base and J shed 4 bases, with 11 bases lying between them.

The gene calls are TRBV7-2 and TRBJ2-1; 8 nucleotides agree with TRBD2. There are 16 residues in the CDR3. J was trimmed by 7 bases and V by 2 bases; bases with no gene match: 10. Germline lookup yields CDR1 SGHTA and CDR2 FQGNSA. CDR3 nucleotides: TGTGCCAGCAGCTTATCTCTGCGGGAGGCCGTGAATGAGCAGTTCTTC. Translation gives CASSLSLREAVNEQFF.

The CDR3 nucleotides are TGTGCCAGCAGTGAACGTAATGAGCAGTTCTTC. It is translated as CASSERNEQFF. This chain links TRBV2 with TRBJ2-1; D is unclear. The CDR3 covers 11 residues. V lost 2 bases and J lost 7, with 3 bases in between. Germline values: CDR1 SNHLY, CDR2 FYNNEI.

The count of this clone is one. The gene calls are TRBV4-3 and TRBJ2-1; D may be TRBD2 (6 bases). Deletions cut 1 base from V and 3 bases from J, with 13 bases between. Germline CDR1 LGHNA, CDR2 YSLEER. The CDR3 covers 16 residues. CDR3 nucleotides: TGCGCCAGCAGCCAAGTGGGGCTAGCGAGCTACAATGAGCAGTTCTTC. Amino acids: CASSQVGLASYNEQFF.

Of note for this clone: A much larger clone sits a single nucleotide away, making a read error possible. The same CDR3 can be traced to other DNA sequences in this sample. The V call is TRBV6-1, the J call TRBJ2-5, with 9 bases matching TRBD1. The J call may be in error: the DNA end matches TRBJ2-7 better. Per the germline V gene, CDR1 is MNHNS and CDR2 is SASEGT. The CDR3 is 14 amino acids. The CDR3 nucleotides read TGTGCCAGCAGCGACAGGGGGGGCCCCTACGAGCAGTACTTC. This codes for CASSDRGGPYEQYF.

The CDR3 here is CASGSTGRTNEKLFF. CDR3 nucleotides: TGTGCCAGTGGGTCGACAGGGAGAACTAATGAAAAACTGTTTTTT. This sequence joins TRBV27 and TRBJ1-4, with 7 positions matching TRBD1. The CDR3 sequence is 15 residues long. CDR1 and CDR2 from the germline V gene are MNHEY and SMNVEV (reference sequence). J gave up 1 base and V 9 bases, and 8 bases lay outside the gene matches.

The chain uses TRBV15 and TRBJ1-5, with D perhaps TRBD1 (5 bases). Trimming took off 4 bases at V and 1 base at J, with 11 bases between the two ends. CDR1 and CDR2 from the germline V gene are LNHNV and YYDKDF (reference sequence). The CDR3 has 15 amino acids. The CDR3 region has the DNA TGTGCCACCAGCAAGGACACCTGGAGCAATCAGCCCCAGCATTTT. It codes for CATSKDTWSNQPQHF.

The rearrangement uses TRBV18 and TRBJ1-1, with D possibly TRBD1 on 5 matching bases. The germline CDR1 and CDR2 sequences are KGHSH and LQKENI. Trimming stripped 6 bases from V and 3 bases from J, with 8 bases between. The CDR3 runs 12 residues. CDR3 DNA: TGTGCCAGCTCCCCGACAGACACTGAAGCTTTCTTT. It yields the protein CASSPTDTEAFF.

The chain recombines TRBV10-3 with TRBJ2-1; D unclear. This CDR3 is 11 amino acids long. Germline V gene data show CDR1 as ENHRY and CDR2 as SYGVKD. Trimming took off 11 bases at V and 8 bases at J, with 13 bases between the two ends. As DNA, the CDR3 is TGTGCCTCACATGGGAACGATGAGCAGTTCTTC. As protein: CASHGNDEQFF.

The chain recombines TRBV19 with TRBJ1-5; D remains unclear. V dropped 6 bases and J dropped 4 bases, with 19 bases sitting between them. There are 16 residues in the CDR3. Germline CDR1 is LNHDA and CDR2 is SQIVND (reference sequence). CDR3 bases: TGTGCCAGTAGCCATTACACCAACGTGGGTAATCAGCCCCAGCATTTT. Translating it yields CASSHYTNVGNQPQHF.

In regard to this clone: A junction end diverges from the germline sequence, so it may reflect a read error. As DNA, the CDR3 is TGTGCCAGCAGTTATGGGGAATTCTATGGCCACACCTTC. This sequence encodes CASSYGEFYGHTF. V is TRBV6-5 and J is TRBJ1-2; D not resolved. This CDR3 has 13 residues. The germline CDR1 and CDR2 sequences are MNHEY and SVGAGI.

The V gene is TRBV27, the J gene TRBJ1-1; possible D gene TRBD1, 5 bases. Germline V gives CDR1 MNHEY, CDR2 SMNVEV (reference sequence). Trimming removed 2 bases at V and 1 base at J, with 11 bases between. The CDR3 has 15 amino acids. The CDR3 loop is CASSLQGTGNTEAFF. CDR3 coding DNA: TGTGCCAGCAGTTTACAGGGCACGGGGAACACTGAAGCTTTCTTT.

The CDR3 here is CSADGGRTEAFF. In DNA, the CDR3 is TGCAGCGCGGATGGGGGGCGAACTGAAGCTTTCTTT. V and J are TRBV29-1 and TRBJ1-1, with D perhaps TRBD1 (6 bases). The CDR3 length is 12 residues. V was clipped by 7 bases and J by 5 bases, with 14 bases between them. CDR1 SQVTM and CDR2 ANQGSEA come from the germline V gene.

The V gene is TRBV6-1, the J gene TRBJ2-7; 7 bases align to TRBD1. The germline CDR1 and CDR2 sequences are MNHNS and SASEGT. The CDR3 length is 14 residues. V shed 2 bases, J shed 2 bases, and the junction held 3 bases outside the gene matches. Here the CDR3 reads CASSELGQTYEQYF. The CDR3 DNA follows: TGTGCCAGCAGTGAATTGGGACAGACCTACGAGCAGTACTTC.

Points on this clone: A junction boundary mismatches the germline segment, possibly from a read error. The sample carries other DNA sequences with the same CDR3. This sequence joins TRBV5-1 and TRBJ2-7, with 7 bases matching TRBD1. The CDR3 contains 16 residues. CDR1 and CDR2 from the germline V gene are SGHRS and YFSETQ. The CDR3 spells CASSPTGTETLYEQYF. For the CDR3, the DNA is TGTGCCAGCAGTCCTACCGGGACAGAGACTTTATACGAGCAGTACTTC.

This clone was seen a single time. The chain combines TRBV4-1 with TRBJ2-1; D possibly corresponds to TRBD2 (5 bases). The V end was cut by 2 bases, the J end by 8 bases, with 13 bases between. The CDR3 sequence is 14 residues long. Looked up from germline, CDR1 is MGHRA and CDR2 is YSYEKL. The CDR3 DNA follows: TGCGCCAGCAGCCAAACACTAGGTATAGATGAGCAGTTCTTC. This codes for CASSQTLGIDEQFF.

This clone is a singleton in its sample. DNA for the CDR3: TGCGCCAGCAGTGACCCTTTCCCGACGGGGGAATGGAGCACAGATACGCAGTATTTT. As protein: CASSDPFPTGEWSTDTQYF. V usage is TRBV10-1 and J usage is TRBJ2-3, with D maybe TRBD2 (6 bases). Deletions cut 3 bases from V and 0 bases from J, with 22 bases between. Per the germline V gene, CDR1 is WNHNN and CDR2 is SYGVQD (reference sequence). The CDR3 covers 19 residues.

This clone was counted a few times. The rearrangement joins TRBV7-9 to TRBJ2-1, with 13 bases identical to TRBD2. Germline trimming cut 4 bases from V and 5 bases from J; bases unmatched to any gene: 2. Germline V lookup: CDR1 SEHNR, CDR2 FQNEAQ (reference sequence). This CDR3 comprises 15 residues. The CDR3 DNA reads TGTGCCAGCAGCTCTACTAGCGGGAGGGACAATGAGCAGTTCTTC. Protein: CASSSTSGRDNEQFF. Full variable domain (missing parts from reference TRBV7-9 and TRBJ2-1): DTGVSQNPRHKITKRGQNVTFRCDPISEHNRLYWYRQTLGQGPEFLTYFQNEAQLEKSRLLSDRFSAERPKGSFSTLEIQRTEQGDSAMYLCASSSTSGRDNEQFFGPGTRLTVL.

The chain combines TRBV9 with TRBJ2-7, with 10 nucleotides matching TRBD1. The CDR3 spans 14 residues. Trimming cost V 3 bases and J 3 bases; bases outside gene matches: 3. The germline CDR1 and CDR2 sequences are SGDLS and YYNGEE. The CDR3 nucleotides read TGTGCCAGCAGCGGGACAGGGGGTCTCTACGAGCAGTACTTC. It yields the protein CASSGTGGLYEQYF.

With regard to this clone: Compared with germline, one end of the junction differs, possibly owing to a read error. The chain carries TRBV10-3 and TRBJ2-7; D not resolved. Germline V gene data show CDR1 as ENHRY and CDR2 as SYGVKD. CDR3 size: 18 residues. CDR3 nucleotides: TGTGCCACCAGTGGGCTAGAAAAAGAAAGGCCTCGTGGCTACGAGCAGTACTTC. It codes for CATSGLEKERPRGYEQYF.

As regards this clone: The same CDR3 is also encoded by other DNA sequences in this sample. The chain has TRBV11-2 and TRBJ2-3; a weak D match, TRBD2 (6 bases). CDR1 SGHAT and CDR2 FQNNGV come from the germline V gene. This CDR3 is 12 amino acids long. Trimming removed 3 bases at V and 6 bases at J, with 7 bases between. The CDR3 loop reads CASSLGGDTQYF. CDR3 coding DNA: TGTGCCAGCAGCTTGGGGGGTGATACGCAGTATTTT.

This chain connects TRBV30 to TRBJ1-1; 9 bases agree with TRBD1. Trimming removed 2 bases from V and 2 bases from J; junction bases left unmatched: 6. Germline CDR1 reads GTSNPN; CDR2 reads SVGIG (reference sequence). The CDR3 is 15 residues long. The CDR3 DNA reads as TGTGCCTGGAGTCCGGGACAGGGATTAAACACTGAAGCTTTCTTT. This encodes CAWSPGQGLNTEAFF.

With regard to this clone: Other DNA sequences in the same sample also yield this CDR3. The gene calls are TRBV6-5 and TRBJ1-1; D uncertain. V shed 2 bases and J shed 0 bases, with 7 bases lying between them. The germline gives CDR1 MNHEY, CDR2 SVGAGI. The CDR3 length is 14 residues. CDR3 protein: CASSYGQMNTEAFF. CDR3 DNA: TGTGCCAGCAGTTACGGTCAGATGAACACTGAAGCTTTCTTT.